What follows are 18 T cell receptor beta chains derived from one specimen sequenced in a study of technical replicates of blood from several donors. This table comes from immunoSEQ multiplex PCR, and its TCRdb copy is limited to in-frame clones, with some not included. The table records around 97,000 clones, approximately 95% of them present only once. Sequences were obtained from T cells isolated from PBMCs. The receptors here all came from a human donor in good health.

This clone has only a few counts. The genes are TRBV19 and TRBJ1-1; possibly TRBD1 for D (6 bases). Trimming took off 3 bases at V and 9 bases at J, with 11 bases between the two ends. Germline V gene lookup returns CDR1 LNHDA and CDR2 SQIVND (reference sequence). CDR3 length: 12 amino acids. The CDR3 DNA follows: TGTGCCAGTAGTATCCCCCAGGGGCAAGCTTTCTTT. Its translation: CASSIPQGQAFF. The full variable domain, with the rest looked up from reference TRBV19 and TRBJ1-1, is DGGITQSPKYLFRKEGQNVTLSCEQNLNHDAMYWYRQDPGQGLRLIYYSQIVNDFQKGDIAEGYSVSREKKESFPLTVTSAQKNPTAFYLCASSIPQGQAFFGQGTRLTVV.

The chain joins TRBV4-3 to TRBJ1-5; unclear D gene. The CDR3 runs 15 residues. The V end was cut by 4 bases, the J end by 0 bases, with 10 bases between. The germline CDR1 and CDR2 sequences are LGHNA and YSLEER. Here the CDR3 DNA reads TGCGCCAGCAGCCCCCTAATCGATAGCAATCAGCCCCAGCATTTT. It specifies CASSPLIDSNQPQHF.

The chain uses TRBV11-1 and TRBJ2-1; the D is unclear. V lost 5 bases and J 3 bases, leaving 14 bases between the germline ends. Germline assignment: CDR1 SGHAT and CDR2 FQDESV (reference sequence). The CDR3 consists of 15 residues. CDR3 in amino acids: CASSPADFFYNEQFF. CDR3 DNA: TGTGCCAGCAGCCCCGCCGACTTTTTCTACAATGAGCAGTTCTTC. Drawing the rest from reference TRBV11-1 and TRBJ2-1, the complete variable domain is EAEVAQSPRYKITEKSQAVAFWCDPISGHATLYWYRQILGQGPELLVQFQDESVVDDSQLPKDRFSAERLKGVDSTLKIQPAELGDSAMYLCASSPADFFYNEQFFGPGTRLTVL.

The J gene is TRBJ2-3, the V gene TRBV5-1, with D possibly TRBD2 on 7 matching bases. Germline V gives CDR1 SGHRS, CDR2 YFSETQ. The germline V and J ends were trimmed by 4 bases and 3 bases, with 18 bases remaining between them. CDR3 length equals 16 residues. The CDR3 loop reads CASSPKDSGKTDTQYF. CDR3 nucleotides: TGCGCCAGCAGCCCAAAGGACAGCGGGAAAACAGATACGCAGTATTTT.

The rearrangement links TRBV18 to TRBJ2-1; TRBD2 aligns across 7 bases. CDR3 length equals 17 residues. With 3 bases clipped from V and 7 bases from J, the junction kept 15 bases outside the gene matches. Looked up from germline, CDR1 is KGHSH and CDR2 is LQKENI. The CDR3 DNA sequence: TGTGCCAGCTCACCGGGTCGATACGGGAGGCCGGGAAATGAGCAGTTCTTC. Protein product: CASSPGRYGRPGNEQFF. Drawing the rest from reference TRBV18 and TRBJ2-1, the complete variable domain is NAGVMQNPRHLVRRRGQEARLRCSPMKGHSHVYWYRQLPEEGLKFMVYLQKENIIDESGMPKERFSAEFPKEGPSILRIQQVVRGDSAAYFCASSPGRYGRPGNEQFFGPGTRLTVL.

The V gene is TRBV27, the J gene TRBJ2-7; D might be TRBD1 (6 bases). The V and J ends lost 6 bases and 0 bases respectively, with 15 bases between them. This CDR3 has 15 amino acids. CDR1 is MNHEY and CDR2 is SMNVEV in the germline V gene (reference sequence). The CDR3 region is CASRPNRESSYEQYF. The CDR3 coding sequence is TGTGCCAGCAGACCCAACAGGGAGAGCTCCTACGAGCAGTACTTC.

This chain joins TRBV11-2 and TRBJ1-1, with D unresolved. Trimming left V 3 bases short and J 1 base short, with 12 bases between. The CDR3 is made up of 15 amino acids. CDR1 is SGHAT and CDR2 is FQNNGV in the germline V gene. This CDR3 reads CASSFMFFSNTEAFF. The CDR3 DNA is TGTGCCAGCAGCTTCATGTTTTTTTCGAACACTGAAGCTTTCTTT.

The chain joins TRBV29-1 to TRBJ2-3; the D is unclear. The CDR3 has 10 amino acids. Germline V gene data show CDR1 as SQVTM and CDR2 as ANQGSEA. V lost 4 bases to trimming and J lost 4 bases, with 3 bases between them. The DNA for the CDR3 is TGCAGCGTTGGGCCAGATACGCAGTATTTT. It codes for CSVGPDTQYF.

This clone was detected only once. V usage is TRBV7-2 and J usage is TRBJ2-2, with D uncertain. Germline CDR1 SGHTA, CDR2 FQGNSA. The CDR3 sequence is 14 residues long. V dropped 1 base and J dropped 3 bases, with 6 bases sitting between them. CDR3: CASSLDQDTGELFF. DNA for the CDR3: TGTGCCAGCAGCTTAGACCAGGACACCGGGGAGCTGTTTTTT.

V is TRBV5-1 and J is TRBJ1-2; D unclear. V was pared by 4 bases and J by 3 bases, with 13 bases between. The CDR3 sequence is 14 residues long. Per the germline V gene, CDR1 is SGHRS and CDR2 is YFSETQ. The CDR3 reads CASSERADYYGYTF. The CDR3, as DNA: TGCGCCAGCAGCGAACGTGCAGACTACTATGGCTACACCTTC.

The chain links TRBV9 to TRBJ2-1; 9 bases agree with TRBD2. The J segment lost 8 bases and the V segment lost 4 bases, leaving 22 bases of the junction unmatched. There are 19 residues in the CDR3. CDR1 is SGDLS and CDR2 is YYNGEE in the germline V gene. CDR3: CASSNPSHSGRPNIHEQFF. The CDR3 DNA sequence: TGTGCCAGCAGCAACCCCTCTCATAGCGGGAGACCCAATATCCATGAGCAGTTCTTC.

The V call is TRBV25-1, the J call TRBJ2-3, with 7 bases lining up with TRBD2. The CDR3 totals 16 residues. Losses at the gene ends were 6 bases for V and 3 bases for J; bases not matched to a gene: 12. Germline CDR1 is MGHDK and CDR2 is SYGVNS. This CDR3 is CASSLLGRELTDTQYF. For the CDR3, the DNA is TGTGCCAGCAGCCTCCTCGGGCGGGAGCTGACAGATACGCAGTATTTT. Combining the CDR3 with reference TRBV25-1 and TRBJ2-3 gives the whole variable domain EADIYQTPRYLVIGTGKKITLECSQTMGHDKMYWYQQDPGMELHLIHYSYGVNSTEKGDLSSESTVSRIRTEHFPLTLESARPSHTSQYLCASSLLGRELTDTQYFGPGTRLTVL.

The CDR3 sequence is CSYKMTSSYEQYF. DNA for the CDR3: TGCAGCTATAAAATGACTTCGTCCTACGAGCAGTACTTC. The chain joins TRBV29-1 to TRBJ2-7; D gene unclear. Trimming pared 8 bases from V and 1 base from J, leaving 15 bases between. This CDR3 has 13 amino acids. The germline V gene encodes CDR1 SQVTM and CDR2 ANQGSEA.

The chain links TRBV7-2 to TRBJ2-2, with 11 bases lining up with TRBD2. The length of the CDR3 is 17 residues. V was clipped by 2 bases and J by 3 bases; unmatched bases: 5. CDR1 and CDR2 (germline): SGHTA, FQGNSA. The CDR3 reads CASSLISGRADTGELFF. The CDR3 DNA reads as TGTGCCAGCAGCTTAATTAGCGGGAGGGCCGACACCGGGGAGCTGTTTTTT.

This clone was detected only once. This chain links TRBV5-1 with TRBJ2-1, with TRBD2 matching 9 bases. Germline assignment: CDR1 SGHRS and CDR2 YFSETQ. The CDR3 consists of 16 residues. V shed 2 bases, J shed 8 bases, and the junction held 11 bases outside the gene matches. Written as DNA, the CDR3 is TGCGCCAGCAGCTTTTCAGAGTACCTAGCGGGATATGAGCAGTTCTTC. It yields the protein CASSFSEYLAGYEQFF.

This chain joins TRBV27 and TRBJ2-3, with 8 bases that match TRBD2. Germline V gives CDR1 MNHEY, CDR2 SMNVEV (reference sequence). This CDR3 region has 17 residues. V trimming: 1 base; J trimming: 4 bases; junction bases outside the gene matches: 10. CDR3 sequence: CASSLYPGGAHPDTQYF. The CDR3 bases are TGTGCCAGCAGTTTATATCCGGGGGGGGCTCACCCAGATACGCAGTATTTT.

Only one count was recorded for this clone. V is TRBV19 and J is TRBJ1-5; the match to TRBD1 covers 7 bases. V shed 0 bases, J shed 6 bases, and the junction held 8 bases outside the gene matches. Germline CDR1 and CDR2: LNHDA and SQIVND (reference sequence). This CDR3 has 16 amino acids. Written as DNA, the CDR3 is TGTGCCAGTAGTATAGATCTATACCAGGGGGGTCAGCCCCAGCATTTT. Protein: CASSIDLYQGGQPQHF.

CDR3 loop: CASALQETQYF. CDR3 coding DNA: TGTGCCTCAGCGCTGCAAGAGACCCAGTACTTC. The V call is TRBV30, the J call TRBJ2-5, with no clear D. The CDR3 extends over 11 amino acids. Germline V gene lookup returns CDR1 GTSNPN and CDR2 SVGIG (reference sequence). V dropped 7 bases and J dropped 2 bases, with 8 bases sitting between them.